These 8 T cell receptor beta chains came from one sample sequenced in a study of identical twins. TCRdb re-analysed the 5' RACE reads in MiXCR, keeping a single row per CDR3 protein. The sample contains around 250,000 distinct CDR3 sequences, about 7% of which appear only once. Another study also made use of these data, one on yellow fever vaccine responses in identical twins.

Input material: memory (CD45RO+) T cells sorted from blood. All receptors derive from a woman between 18 and 30 years old in good health.

This clonotype has only a few counts. The chain combines TRBV7-2 with TRBJ2-1; TRBD2 aligns across 8 bases. The CDR3 totals 15 residues. After removal of 4 bases from V and 8 bases from J, the junction contained 10 bases not matched to a gene. The germline V gene has CDR1 SGHTA and CDR2 FQGNSA. CDR3 nucleotide sequence: TGTGCCAGCAGCTCGGTCGGGAGGGCCCTCGATGAGCAGTTCTTC. Its protein is CASSSVGRALDEQFF.

V gene TRBV20-1 combines with J gene TRBJ2-7; D gene unclear. The CDR3 is 15 residues long. Trimming took 4 bases from V and 5 from J, leaving 21 bases between them. CDR1 DFQATT and CDR2 SNEGSKA come from the germline V gene (reference sequence). As DNA, the CDR3 is TGCAGTGCTACCTCCGGCGAGGTGGCTGGCAACGAGCAGTACTTC. Amino acids: CSATSGEVAGNEQYF.

Many counts were recorded for this clonotype. This chain uses TRBV4-1 with TRBJ1-2; D not certain. The CDR3 sequence is 15 residues long. V gave up 6 bases and J gave up 0 bases, with 14 bases separating them. Germline lookup yields CDR1 MGHRA and CDR2 YSYEKL. The CDR3 spells CASSPGQATNYGYTF. The DNA of the CDR3 is TGCGCCAGCAGTCCGGGTCAGGCTACTAACTATGGCTACACCTTC.

This chain links TRBV9 with TRBJ2-2; D remains unclear. In germline, CDR1 is SGDLS, CDR2 YYNGEE. The V end was cut by 2 bases, the J end by 4 bases, with 12 bases between. The CDR3 runs to 15 residues. Written as DNA, the CDR3 is TGTGCCAGCAGCGTTGGCGGAGACGGCACCGGGGAGCTGTTTTTT. Amino acid sequence: CASSVGGDGTGELFF.

This clonotype appeared a few times. V is TRBV7-9 and J is TRBJ1-1; 10 positions match TRBD1. The CDR3 consists of 15 residues. The germline V gene has CDR1 SEHNR and CDR2 FQNEAQ (reference sequence). Trimming removed 5 bases from V and 2 bases from J; junction bases left unmatched: 5. CDR3 residues: CASSPRTGGNTEAFF. The CDR3 DNA reads TGTGCCAGCAGCCCAAGGACAGGGGGAAACACTGAAGCTTTCTTT.

This clonotype occurred many times. The V and J genes are TRBV12-3 or TRBV12-4 and TRBJ2-2; D possibly uses TRBD1 or TRBD2 (6 bases each). Trimming pared 3 bases from V and 7 bases from J, leaving 18 bases between. CDR3 length: 16 amino acids. The DNA for the CDR3 is TGTGCCAGCAGTTTTTCCAGGGGAGCCGGGGGCGGGGAGCTGTTTTTT. Its protein is CASSFSRGAGGGELFF.

In this sample, this clonotype turned up many times. This chain connects TRBV29-1 to TRBJ2-3, with D possibly matching TRBD2 (7 bases). With 8 bases removed from V and 2 bases from J, the gap between germline ends came to 11 bases. The CDR3 extends over 12 amino acids. Germline V CDR1 and CDR2: SQVTM, ANQGSEA. The CDR3 region is CSQRGATDTQYF. Here the CDR3 DNA reads TGCAGCCAACGGGGGGCCACAGATACGCAGTATTTT.

This clonotype was recorded at least ten times. This chain links TRBV5-1 with TRBJ1-1; possible D gene TRBD1, 6 bases. The CDR3 contains 16 residues. Germline CDR1 is SGHRS and CDR2 is YFSETQ. Trimming shortened V by 0 bases and J by 4 bases, and 16 bases separated the two germline ends. CDR3 in DNA: TGCGCCAGCAGCTTGGAACCGGGATTAGGGGGCACTGAAGCTTTCTTT. This sequence encodes CASSLEPGLGGTEAFF.